This T cell receptor (beta chain) was identified in a study of T cell responses to AZD1222 COVID-19 vaccine. The CDR3 length is 16 residues. The germline CDR1 and CDR2 sequences are MNHEY and SVGAGI. V lost 2 bases to trimming and J lost 8 bases; unmatched junction nucleotides: 12. Clones were sequenced by immunoSEQ multiplex PCR, and TCRdb holds only the in-frame ones, with some missing. The data show around 200,000 clones, about 91% seen once. Worth noting for this clone: Its antigen is not known.

Study-wide results and caveats: The study sampled repertoires only after the peak T cell response.

The chain links TRBV6-5 to TRBJ2-3; 8 bases are a match to TRBD2. Sequences were derived from peripheral blood, sampled on day 0 of AZD1222 vaccination. The receptor's source is an adult in good health. The CDR3 loop reads CASSYAGRGERRTQYF. The CDR3 DNA sequence: TGTGCCAGCAGTTACGCTGGGCGGGGGGAAAGGCGTACGCAGTATTTT.